This T cell receptor (beta chain) appears in the sequencing data of a study of Graves' ophthalmopathy and Graves' hyperthyroidism. As the template, RNA transcripts were used to amplify TCR beta CDR3 regions. Second-round multiplex PCR came after a first-round RT-PCR that employed HTBI primers. Via MiXCR, TCRdb re-called the multiplex PCR reads, giving one row per CDR3 protein. The sample lists 650,000 to 900,000 distinct CDR3 sequences; roughly 40% were seen once. For this clonotype: A junction boundary mismatches the germline segment, possibly from a read error.

CDR3 length: 14 residues. The germline V gene has CDR1 SEHNR and CDR2 FQNEAQ (reference sequence). The chain recombines TRBV7-9 with TRBJ1-3, with D maybe TRBD1 (5 bases). Sequenced: peripheral blood. The receptor's source is an adult man with Graves' ophthalmopathy. The CDR3, as DNA: TGTGCCCGCAGCTTCGGGGGATCTGGAAACACCATATATTTT. This gives the protein CARSFGGSGNTIYF.